This T cell receptor (beta chain) appears in the sequencing data of a study of T-cell reconstitution after alpha-beta-depleted transplantation in children. Preparation of the TCRbeta library used unique molecular identifiers. In TCRdb, the PCR reads were re-called with MiXCR into one record per CDR3 protein. Of hundreds of thousands of distinct CDR3 sequences listed, under 15% are singletons. This CDR3 has 16 residues. The V end was cut by 6 bases, the J end by 0 bases, with 14 bases between. Germline lookup yields CDR1 MNHEY and CDR2 SMNVEV (reference sequence). The receptor was derived from a male patient between 5 and 17 years old who had a stem cell transplant for acute myeloid leukemia, so the T cells may come from the graft donor. Sequences were derived from PBMCs, mostly from graft donor cells, sampled 360 days after TCRalphabeta/CD19-depleted stem cell transplant. V usage is TRBV27 and J usage is TRBJ2-2, with a tentative D call TRBD1 (6 bases). The DNA for the CDR3 is TGTGCCAGCAGCTCTTGGGGGCGGCCGAACACCGGGGAGCTGTTTTTT. This sequence encodes CASSSWGRPNTGELFF.